What follows is one T cell receptor beta chain and its context. In terms of age and location, participants ranged from roughly 18 to 90 years and lived in under 30 US areas. This record belongs to a study of blood T cell repertoires in COVID-19. Study in general: Collection of acute and convalescent COVID-19 samples took place in the United States, Italy and Spain. PBMCs, B-cell-depleted T cells, or T cells provided the cDNA or gDNA that made up the material.

TCRdb's table, derived via immunoSEQ multiplex PCR, lists solely in-frame clones and lacks some. The sample consists of 300,000 to 450,000 clones, 75% to 90% of them appearing once. The V gene's germline CDR1 is SGHDN and CDR2 FVKESK. The CDR3 runs to 15 residues. The V segment lost 4 bases and the J segment 4 bases; nucleotides outside the gene matches: 8. V usage is TRBV14 and J usage is TRBJ1-1; 8 bases are shared with TRBD1. The clonotype was recovered from a man between 18 and 35 years old who had recovered from COVID-19. The sequenced sample was PBMCs or T cells enriched from blood (not recorded which). CDR3 protein: CASSPWTGSVTEAFF. In DNA form, the CDR3 reads TGTGCCAGCAGCCCCTGGACAGGGTCGGTCACTGAAGCTTTCTTT.